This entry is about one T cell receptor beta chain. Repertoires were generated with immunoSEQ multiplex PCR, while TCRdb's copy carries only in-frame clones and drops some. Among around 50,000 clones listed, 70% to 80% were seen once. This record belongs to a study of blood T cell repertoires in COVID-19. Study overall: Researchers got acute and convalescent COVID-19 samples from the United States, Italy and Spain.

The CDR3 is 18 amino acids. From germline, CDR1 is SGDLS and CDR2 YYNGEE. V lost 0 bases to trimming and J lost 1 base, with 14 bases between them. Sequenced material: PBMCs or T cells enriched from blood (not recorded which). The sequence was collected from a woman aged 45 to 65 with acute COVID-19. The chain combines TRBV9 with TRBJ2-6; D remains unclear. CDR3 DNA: TGTGCCAGCAGCGTAGCTCCAGAATGGTTGTCTGGGGCCAACGTCCTGACTTTC. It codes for CASSVAPEWLSGANVLTF.